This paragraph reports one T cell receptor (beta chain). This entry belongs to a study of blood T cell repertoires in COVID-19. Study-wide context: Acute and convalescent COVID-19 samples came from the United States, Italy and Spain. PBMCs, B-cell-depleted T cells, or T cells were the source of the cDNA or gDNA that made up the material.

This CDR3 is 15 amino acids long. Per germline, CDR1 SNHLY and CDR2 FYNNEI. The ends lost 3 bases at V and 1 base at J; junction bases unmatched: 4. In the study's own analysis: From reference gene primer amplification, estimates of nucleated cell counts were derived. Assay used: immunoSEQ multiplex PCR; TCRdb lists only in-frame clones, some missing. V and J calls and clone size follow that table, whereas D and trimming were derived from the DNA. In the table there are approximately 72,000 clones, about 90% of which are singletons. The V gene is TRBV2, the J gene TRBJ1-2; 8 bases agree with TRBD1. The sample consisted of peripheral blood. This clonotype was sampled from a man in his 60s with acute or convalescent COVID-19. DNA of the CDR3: TGTGCCAGCAGTGAGGACAGGGACAGTAACTATGGCTACACCTTC. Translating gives CASSEDRDSNYGYTF.